Sequencing of this T cell receptor beta chain was carried out in a study of cytomegalovirus exposure and HLA in healthy donors. The PCR was carried out with 60 Vbeta primers and 13 Jbeta primers. Sequencing used immunoSEQ multiplex PCR; TCRdb keeps in-frame clones, though not all of them. Counted here are some 120,000 clones, about four fifths occurring once; the ten biggest clones make up more than 20%. Notes on the study in general: Three chains tied to CMV proved CMV antigen-specific in vitro. The dataset shows that most TCR sequences were rare, while some public TCRs occurred in many donors.

Regarding this clone: Its cognate antigen is unknown.

The sample comprised PBMCs. The clonotype was recovered from a man aged 25-45 years in good health and CMV-seropositive.

The CDR3 bases are TGTGCCAGCAGCCCTATACAGGGGCACCAAGAGACCCAGTACTTC. Translating it yields CASSPIQGHQETQYF. The chain is built from TRBV11-2 and TRBJ2-5; 7 bases align to TRBD1. The CDR3 extends over 15 amino acids. Losses at the gene ends were 5 bases for V and 0 bases for J; bases not matched to a gene: 6. The germline V gene encodes CDR1 SGHAT and CDR2 FQNNGV.